The sample holds one count of the clone carrying this T cell receptor beta chain. The antigen remains unidentified. This specimen comes from a study of graft-versus-host responses after intestinal transplantation. Looking at the study overall: Transplant recipients had multivisceral, liver-intestinal, or isolated intestinal grafts. The study gave all recipients anti-thymocyte globulin induction, then tacrolimus and steroids for about 3 years. Study-level findings and limits: Investigators detected GvH clones in recipient marrow, with some emerging earlier in ileum or blood. Early after transplant, HvG declines were associated with peak levels of circulating GvH clones.

Using immunoSEQ multiplex PCR, the repertoire was profiled, and TCRdb retains in-frame clones only, with some absent. The table has about 100,000 clones, roughly 87% seen once; the top ten hold more than 0.75%. The germline gives CDR1 KGHSH, CDR2 LQKENI. The length of the CDR3 is 12 residues. The germline V and J ends were trimmed by 3 bases and 7 bases, with 9 bases remaining between them. This sample comprised unstimulated CD4+ T cells sorted from spleen or lymph node cells, obtained before transplant. The receptor was derived from a human donor who was the organ donor for an intestinal transplant. The J gene is TRBJ1-1, the V gene TRBV18; no clear D gene. Written as DNA, the CDR3 is TGTGCCAGCTCACCCTACGGACTTGAAGCTTTCTTT. Translated, it gives CASSPYGLEAFF.